What follows are 24 T cell receptor beta chains derived from one specimen sequenced in a study of T cell responses to AZD1222 COVID-19 vaccine. This table comes from immunoSEQ multiplex PCR, and its TCRdb copy is limited to in-frame clones, with some not included. The table records 250,000 or so clones, approximately 93% of them present only once. The sequencing used peripheral blood, collected on day 0 of AZD1222 vaccination. These receptors came from an adult in good health.

In DNA, the CDR3 is TGTGCCAGTACCGAGGGGGCGCCGGAAAACATTCAGTACTTC. It codes for CASTEGAPENIQYF. V gene TRBV19 combines with J gene TRBJ2-4, with 7 nucleotides matching TRBD1. The CDR3 spans 14 residues. Germline trimming cut 7 bases from V and 5 bases from J; bases unmatched to any gene: 8. Per the germline V gene, CDR1 is LNHDA and CDR2 is SQIVND (reference sequence).

This chain links TRBV2 with TRBJ1-5; D is unresolved. The V gene lost 2 bases and the J gene lost 6 bases, with 5 bases spanning the gap. CDR1 and CDR2 (germline): SNHLY, FYNNEI. This CDR3 has 12 residues. CDR3: CASSELRQPQHF. DNA of the CDR3: TGTGCCAGCAGTGAACTCCGTCAGCCCCAGCATTTT.

The chain employs TRBV6-5 and TRBJ1-3; D is perhaps TRBD1 (5 bases). Germline lookup yields CDR1 MNHEY and CDR2 SVGAGI. This CDR3 comprises 15 residues. The V end was cut by 8 bases, the J end by 0 bases, with 14 bases between. The CDR3 sequence: CASGPRDSSGNTIYF. The CDR3 DNA sequence: TGTGCCAGCGGACCCCGCGACAGCTCTGGAAACACCATATATTTT.

The chain recombines TRBV28 with TRBJ1-2, with 7 bases that match TRBD1. The CDR3 totals 14 residues. CDR1 is MDHEN and CDR2 is SYDVKM in the germline V gene. V was pared by 5 bases and J by 5 bases, with 8 bases of the junction left unmatched. CDR3 in amino acids: CASSAGTEPYGYTF. As DNA, the CDR3 is TGTGCCAGCAGTGCCGGGACAGAACCTTATGGCTACACCTTC.

The chain employs TRBV5-1 and TRBJ2-3; 15 nucleotides agree with TRBD2. Germline trimming cut 0 bases from V and 4 bases from J; bases unmatched to any gene: 3. This CDR3 spans 17 amino acids. Germline-derived CDR1 and CDR2 are SGHRS and YFSETQ. The CDR3 sequence is CASSLVGTSGRPDTQYF. The CDR3 nucleotides are TGCGCCAGCAGCTTGGTGGGGACTAGCGGGAGGCCAGATACGCAGTATTTT.

This chain uses TRBV19 with TRBJ1-2, with no clear D. The CDR3 length is 13 residues. The V and J ends lost 6 bases and 0 bases respectively, with 8 bases between them. Germline-derived CDR1 and CDR2 are LNHDA and SQIVND (reference sequence). The CDR3 sequence is CASSLYSNYGYTF. In DNA form, the CDR3 reads TGTGCCAGTAGCTTATATTCTAACTATGGCTACACCTTC.

This chain uses TRBV2 with TRBJ2-7; the match to TRBD2 covers 9 bases. CDR3 size: 16 residues. V lost 1 base to trimming and J lost 0 bases; unmatched junction nucleotides: 4. The germline V gene has CDR1 SNHLY and CDR2 FYNNEI. The CDR3 loop reads CASSEEGGLASYEQYF. The CDR3 DNA reads TGTGCCAGCAGTGAAGAGGGGGGACTAGCCTCCTACGAGCAGTACTTC.

The rearrangement links TRBV19 to TRBJ2-7; 7 nucleotides align to TRBD1. V lost 3 bases, J lost 5 bases, and 10 bases stayed unmatched. The CDR3 covers 15 residues. The germline CDR1 and CDR2 sequences are LNHDA and SQIVND (reference sequence). CDR3 bases: TGTGCCAGTAGTATGACCTTGCCCGGACAGGACGAGCAGTACTTC. This gives the protein CASSMTLPGQDEQYF.

V gene TRBV9 combines with J gene TRBJ2-2; D tentatively fits TRBD1 or TRBD2 (6 bases each). The CDR3 totals 15 residues. Trimming left V 0 bases short and J 2 bases short, with 8 bases between. Germline V lookup: CDR1 SGDLS, CDR2 YYNGEE. As DNA, the CDR3 is TGTGCCAGCAGCGTAGAGGGGGGAAACACCGGGGAGCTGTTTTTT. Amino acids: CASSVEGGNTGELFF. Full variable domain (missing parts from reference TRBV9 and TRBJ2-2): DSGVTQTPKHLITATGQRVTLRCSPRSGDLSVYWYQQSLDQGLQFLIQYYNGEERAKGNILERFSAQQFPDLHSELNLSSLELGDSALYFCASSVEGGNTGELFFGEGSRLTVL.

The chain combines TRBV6-5 with TRBJ1-5, with 7 bases matching TRBD1. The CDR3 loop spans 15 amino acids. The junction had 14 bases not matched to a gene; V was cut back by 8 bases and J by 7 bases. Germline CDR1 and CDR2: MNHEY and SVGAGI. The CDR3 loop is CASSNRGSWGQPQHF. In DNA, the CDR3 is TGTGCCAGCTCCAACAGGGGCTCCTGGGGACAGCCCCAGCATTTT.

The chain is built from TRBV28 and TRBJ1-2; D gene ambiguous. This CDR3 comprises 15 residues. Germline loops: CDR1 MDHEN, CDR2 SYDVKM. V lost 5 bases to trimming and J lost 4 bases, with 17 bases between them. The chain's CDR3 is CASSPGGRETYGYTF. As DNA, the CDR3 is TGTGCCAGCAGTCCCGGAGGCAGAGAGACCTATGGCTACACCTTC.

The rearrangement links TRBV10-3 to TRBJ1-2; possibly TRBD1 for D (6 bases). The germline gives CDR1 ENHRY, CDR2 SYGVKD. Trimming shortened V by 0 bases and J by 2 bases, and 10 bases separated the two germline ends. The CDR3 extends over 15 amino acids. CDR3 sequence: CAISESGGSNYGYTF. For the CDR3, the DNA is TGTGCCATCAGTGAGTCGGGGGGCAGCAACTATGGCTACACCTTC.

This clone appeared a few times. The genes are TRBV19 and TRBJ1-5; TRBD1 agrees at 10 bases. The CDR3 runs to 13 residues. The V segment lost 10 bases and the J segment 6 bases; nucleotides outside the gene matches: 6. CDR1 is LNHDA, CDR2 SQIVND, per germline (reference sequence). CDR3 sequence reads: CATKDRGFQPQHF. In nucleotides, the CDR3 is TGTGCCACCAAGGACAGGGGGTTTCAGCCCCAGCATTTT.

V and J are TRBV5-1 and TRBJ2-1, with 16 nucleotides matching TRBD2. This CDR3 has 15 amino acids. J gave up 8 bases and V 4 bases, and 3 bases lay outside the gene matches. CDR1 is SGHRS, CDR2 YFSETQ, per germline. CDR3 in DNA: TGCGCCAGCAGCGGGACTAGCGGGGGGGCCTATGAGCAGTTCTTC. Its protein is CASSGTSGGAYEQFF. Complete variable domain (other parts from reference TRBV5-1 and TRBJ2-1): KAGVTQTPRYLIKTRGQQVTLSCSPISGHRSVSWYQQTPGQGLQFLFEYFSETQRNKGNFPGRFSGRQFSNSRSEMNVSTLELGDSALYLCASSGTSGGAYEQFFGPGTRLTVL.

The V and J genes are TRBV28 and TRBJ1-5, with unresolved D. The V end was cut by 4 bases, the J end by 2 bases, with 9 bases between. The germline V gene has CDR1 MDHEN and CDR2 SYDVKM. The CDR3 runs to 14 residues. Written as DNA, the CDR3 is TGTGCCAGCAGTTCCCCCATCGGCAATCAGCCCCAGCATTTT. Translating it yields CASSSPIGNQPQHF.

In this sample, this clone turned up once. The chain carries TRBV9 and TRBJ2-1; TRBD2 agrees at 7 bases. This CDR3 has 15 amino acids. Germline trimming cut 0 bases from V and 9 bases from J; bases unmatched to any gene: 9. CDR1 and CDR2 from the germline V gene are SGDLS and YYNGEE. CDR3 bases: TGTGCCAGCAGCGTAGGCGGGGGATCTAGCGGTGAGCAGTTCTTC. Protein sequence: CASSVGGGSSGEQFF. The variable domain in full, with the rest retrieved from reference TRBV9 and TRBJ2-1, is DSGVTQTPKHLITATGQRVTLRCSPRSGDLSVYWYQQSLDQGLQFLIQYYNGEERAKGNILERFSAQQFPDLHSELNLSSLELGDSALYFCASSVGGGSSGEQFFGPGTRLTVL.

J is TRBJ2-1 and V is TRBV6-5; TRBD2 matches at 7 bases. The CDR3 consists of 15 residues. Per the germline V gene, CDR1 is MNHEY and CDR2 is SVGAGI. J gave up 2 bases and V 6 bases, and 7 bases lay outside the gene matches. The DNA of the CDR3 is TGTGCCAGCAGAACGGGGGGAGGGACCTACAATGAGCAGTTCTTC. Translated: CASRTGGGTYNEQFF.

The chain recombines TRBV2 with TRBJ1-6; a possible D gene is TRBD1 (5 bases). The V end lost 6 bases, the J end lost 10 bases, and 19 bases lay between the germline ends. The germline gives CDR1 SNHLY, CDR2 FYNNEI. The CDR3 is made up of 15 amino acids. CDR3 nucleotide sequence: TGTGCCAGCAGGGTGGACATCGGCCTTAGCTCACCCCTCCACTTT. Translating gives CASRVDIGLSSPLHF.

This chain links TRBV5-4 with TRBJ1-4; D is perhaps TRBD1 (5 bases). Germline V gene data show CDR1 as SGHNT and CDR2 as YYREEE (reference sequence). The CDR3 length is 16 residues. Between the trimmed V and J ends, which lost 0 bases and 0 bases, there was a span of 9 bases. CDR3 DNA: TGTGCCAGCAGCTTGGGAGGGGTCGCAACTAATGAAAAACTGTTTTTT. It encodes CASSLGGVATNEKLFF.

The chain recombines TRBV7-9 with TRBJ2-5; a possible D gene is TRBD2 (5 bases). The length of the CDR3 is 13 residues. Between the trimmed V and J ends, which lost 5 bases and 5 bases, there was a span of 12 bases. The germline CDR1 and CDR2 sequences are SEHNR and FQNEAQ (reference sequence). The CDR3 sequence: CASSPPGVETQYF. The CDR3, as DNA: TGTGCCAGCAGCCCTCCCGGGGTGGAGACCCAGTACTTC.

The chain joins TRBV11-3 to TRBJ1-3, with a possible D match to TRBD1 (5 bases). Germline V lookup: CDR1 SGHNT, CDR2 YENEEA. The V end was cut by 1 base, the J end by 0 bases, with 7 bases between. The CDR3 has 15 amino acids. This CDR3 reads CASSLGQSSGNTIYF. As DNA, the CDR3 is TGTGCCAGCAGCTTAGGACAGAGCTCTGGAAACACCATATATTTT.

The gene calls are TRBV18 and TRBJ2-1; a weak D match, TRBD1 (5 bases). CDR1 is KGHSH and CDR2 is LQKENI in the germline V gene. The CDR3 consists of 15 residues. V lost 2 bases, J lost 2 bases, and 10 bases lay in between. The CDR3 nucleotides are TGTGCCAGCTCACCATGGGCAGGGACCTACAATGAGCAGTTCTTC. It translates to CASSPWAGTYNEQFF. Based on the CDR3 plus reference TRBV18 and TRBJ2-1, the full variable domain is NAGVMQNPRHLVRRRGQEARLRCSPMKGHSHVYWYRQLPEEGLKFMVYLQKENIIDESGMPKERFSAEFPKEGPSILRIQQVVRGDSAAYFCASSPWAGTYNEQFFGPGTRLTVL.

This clone is a singleton in its sample. The chain combines TRBV5-5 with TRBJ2-7; 9 bases match TRBD2. The CDR3 is 15 amino acids. The germline gives CDR1 SGHKS, CDR2 YYEKEE (reference sequence). Trimming at V came to 4 bases and at J to 0 bases, leaving 5 bases not matched to a gene. The CDR3 sequence: CASSLTSGYSYEQYF. Written as DNA, the CDR3 is TGTGCCAGCAGCCTGACTAGCGGCTACTCCTACGAGCAGTACTTC. Looking up the rest from reference TRBV5-5 and TRBJ2-7 gives the full variable domain: DAGVTQSPTHLIKTRGQQVTLRCSPISGHKSVSWYQQVLGQGPQFIFQYYEKEERGRGNFPDRFSARQFPNYSSELNVNALLLGDSALYLCASSLTSGYSYEQYFGPGTRLTVT.

The CDR3 DNA reads TGTGCCACCCGAGGCGGGGCGGGTGAGCAGTTCTTC. This gives the protein CATRGGAGEQFF. The chain recombines TRBV10-3 with TRBJ2-1; maybe TRBD2 (6 bases). Germline assignment: CDR1 ENHRY and CDR2 SYGVKD. Trimming shortened V by 10 bases and J by 9 bases, and 16 bases separated the two germline ends. The CDR3 covers 12 residues.